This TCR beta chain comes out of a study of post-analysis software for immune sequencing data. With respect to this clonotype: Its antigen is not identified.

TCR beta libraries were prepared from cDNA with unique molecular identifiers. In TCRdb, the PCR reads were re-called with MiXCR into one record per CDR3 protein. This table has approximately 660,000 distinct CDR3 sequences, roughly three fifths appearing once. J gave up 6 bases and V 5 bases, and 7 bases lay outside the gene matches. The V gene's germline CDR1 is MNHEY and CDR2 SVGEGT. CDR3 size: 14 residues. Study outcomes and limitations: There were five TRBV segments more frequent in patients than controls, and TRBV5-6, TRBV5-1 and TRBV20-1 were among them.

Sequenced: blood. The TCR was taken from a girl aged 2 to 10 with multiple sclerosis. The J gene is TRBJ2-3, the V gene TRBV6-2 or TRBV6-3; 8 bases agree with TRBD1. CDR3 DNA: TGTGCCAGCAGTCCCAGGGGGCGCGTGGATACGCAGTATTTT. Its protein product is CASSPRGRVDTQYF.